The 15 T cell receptor beta chains presented below share a single source sample, sequenced in a study of T-cell memory formation after mild COVID-19. TCRdb itself ran the 5' RACE reads through MiXCR, one entry per CDR3 protein. Seen here are around 400,000 distinct CDR3 sequences, around 24% observed once, and the top ten hold 8.8%. The sample comprised PBMCs or a T cell subset sorted from them (not recorded which). The receptors stem from an adult woman who had mild COVID-19 (a few samples of this study predate the infection). Cell type and time point are not known.

V and J are TRBV27 and TRBJ1-2; D gene ambiguous. V gave up 0 bases and J gave up 1 base, with 12 bases separating them. Germline V gene lookup returns CDR1 MNHEY and CDR2 SMNVEV (reference sequence). CDR3 length equals 16 residues. CDR3 sequence (DNA): TGTGCCAGCAGTTTATCGTCCGGGCTCTTTAACTATGGCTACACCTTC. The encoded protein is CASSLSSGLFNYGYTF.

This clonotype was observed a few times. This rearrangement joins TRBV5-5 to TRBJ2-1; D unclear. The V end was cut by 4 bases, the J end by 7 bases, with 15 bases between. The CDR3 loop spans 14 amino acids. The germline gives CDR1 SGHKS, CDR2 YYEKEE (reference sequence). The CDR3 DNA sequence: TGTGCCAGCAGCCTGGGTCCGGGCCGTAATGAGCAGTTCTTC. Translating it yields CASSLGPGRNEQFF.

Many counts were recorded for this clonotype. The chain has TRBV5-5 and TRBJ2-5; 7 nucleotides agree with TRBD1. The V gene's germline CDR1 is SGHKS and CDR2 YYEKEE (reference sequence). The CDR3 extends over 13 amino acids. V gave up 1 base and J gave up 3 bases; unmatched junction bases: 0. CDR3 protein: CASSLTGEETQYF. CDR3 DNA: TGTGCCAGCAGCTTGACAGGGGAAGAGACCCAGTACTTC.

This clonotype was seen more than once but under ten times. Germline is not matched at one junction end, which may reflect a read error. V and J are TRBV5-1 and TRBJ2-7, with D perhaps matching TRBD1 (5 bases). CDR1 SGHRS and CDR2 YFSETQ come from the germline V gene. The CDR3 has 14 residues. The DNA for the CDR3 is TGCGCCAGCAGGTTGGCTAGGGGATCCTACGAGCAGTACTTC. The encoded protein is CASRLARGSYEQYF.

In its sample, this clonotype was seen many times. The chain links TRBV7-3 to TRBJ2-2, with 7 bases aligning to TRBD1. V gave up 5 bases and J gave up 2 bases; unmatched junction bases: 5. Germline V gene sequence: CDR1 SGHTA, CDR2 FQGTGA. This CDR3 is 15 amino acids long. CDR3 in DNA: TGTGCCAGCAGCCCTAGAGGGGGCAACACCGGGGAGCTGTTTTTT. Its translation is CASSPRGGNTGELFF.

The chain recombines TRBV2 with TRBJ2-7; possibly TRBD1 for D (6 bases). Trimming took 2 bases from V and 6 from J, leaving 8 bases between them. CDR3 length: 12 amino acids. CDR1 and CDR2 from the germline V gene are SNHLY and FYNNEI. CDR3 amino acids: CASSETGFEQYF. CDR3 coding DNA: TGTGCCAGCAGTGAAACAGGGTTCGAGCAGTACTTC. The variable domain in full, with the rest retrieved from reference TRBV2 and TRBJ2-7, is EPEVTQTPSHQVTQMGQEVILRCVPISNHLYFYWYRQILGQKVEFLVSFYNNEISEKSEIFDDQFSVERPDGSNFTLKIRSTKLEDSAMYFCASSETGFEQYFGPGTRLTVT.

V gene TRBV20-1 combines with J gene TRBJ2-3; D uncertain. V was pared by 0 bases and J by 0 bases, with 10 bases between. CDR1 DFQATT and CDR2 SNEGSKA come from the germline V gene (reference sequence). This CDR3 spans 15 amino acids. Written as DNA, the CDR3 is TGCAGTGCTAGAGATCGGGCCGATAGCACAGATACGCAGTATTTT. This encodes CSARDRADSTDTQYF.

The gene calls are TRBV7-3 and TRBJ1-1; D perhaps matches TRBD1 (6 bases). Trimming removed 3 bases at V and 4 bases at J, with 9 bases between. This CDR3 has 13 amino acids. Germline values: CDR1 SGHTA, CDR2 FQGTGA. In DNA, the CDR3 is TGTGCCAGCAGCTTTTCAGGGGCCACTGAAGCTTTCTTT. It is translated as CASSFSGATEAFF.

J is TRBJ2-7 and V is TRBV15; D might be TRBD1 (7 bases). The germline V and J ends were trimmed by 4 bases and 4 bases, with 14 bases remaining between them. This CDR3 is built from 14 residues. CDR1 is LNHNV and CDR2 is YYDKDF in the germline V gene (reference sequence). CDR3 region: CATSKEGQTYEQYF. The CDR3 DNA reads as TGTGCCACCAGCAAGGAGGGACAGACGTACGAGCAGTACTTC.

This chain uses TRBV12-3 or TRBV12-4 with TRBJ1-1, with no clear D. The ends were cut back, 6 bases at V and 3 bases at J, with 11 bases in the middle. CDR3 length equals 13 residues. The CDR3 spells CASSSGTHTEAFF. The CDR3 nucleotides read TGTGCCAGCAGCTCCGGCACCCACACTGAAGCTTTCTTT.

The table lists this clonotype with a few counts. V and J are TRBV15 and TRBJ2-5; the D gene is possibly TRBD2 (5 bases). In germline, CDR1 is LNHNV, CDR2 YYDKDF (reference sequence). This CDR3 has 14 residues. Trimming took off 8 bases at V and 2 bases at J, with 15 bases between the two ends. The chain's CDR3 is CATSEKRTQETQYF. The CDR3 coding sequence is TGTGCCACCTCCGAGAAGAGGACTCAAGAGACCCAGTACTTC.

This clonotype was detected a few times. This sequence joins TRBV4-2 and TRBJ2-3; TRBD2 is a possible D gene (7 bases). CDR3 length equals 17 residues. In germline, CDR1 is LGHNA, CDR2 YNFKEQ. The V and J ends lost 5 bases and 0 bases respectively, with 18 bases between them. The CDR3 spells CASSYSRGQTSTDTQYF. Written as DNA, the CDR3 is TGTGCCAGCAGCTACTCGCGGGGGCAGACTAGCACAGATACGCAGTATTTT.

This clonotype showed up many times. The rearrangement uses TRBV12-3 or TRBV12-4 and TRBJ1-2, with D maybe TRBD1 (5 bases). V was shortened by 6 bases and J by 8 bases, with 13 bases between the two germline ends. The CDR3 contains 12 residues. The CDR3 DNA reads TGTGCCAGCAGGACCCAGGGTTCCGGCTACACCTTC. Translation gives CASRTQGSGYTF.

This clonotype was picked up a small number of times. The rearrangement joins TRBV5-5 to TRBJ1-1, with 9 nucleotides matching TRBD1. With V trimmed by 4 bases and J by 2 bases, 3 bases remained unmatched. Germline loops: CDR1 SGHKS, CDR2 YYEKEE (reference sequence). The CDR3 spans 14 residues. In DNA, the CDR3 is TGTGCCAGCAGCCGGACAGGGGATAACACTGAAGCTTTCTTT. It codes for CASSRTGDNTEAFF.

The V and J genes are TRBV14 and TRBJ1-1; TRBD1 is a possible D gene (6 bases). The CDR3 contains 14 residues. V was pared by 4 bases and J by 5 bases, with 14 bases between. Germline CDR1 SGHDN, CDR2 FVKESK. Written as DNA, the CDR3 is TGTGCCAGCAGCCTACTACAGGGACGGACTGAAGCTTTCTTT. This gives the protein CASSLLQGRTEAFF. Combining the CDR3 with reference TRBV14 and TRBJ1-1 gives the whole variable domain EAGVTQFPSHSVIEKGQTVTLRCDPISGHDNLYWYRRVMGKEIKFLLHFVKESKQDESGMPNNRFLAERTGGTYSTLKVQPAELEDSGVYFCASSLLQGRTEAFFGQGTRLTVV.